These T cell receptor beta chains were read from a single sample in a study of blood T cell repertoires in COVID-19. The data were produced by immunoSEQ multiplex PCR, yet TCRdb's version contains in-frame clones alone and is incomplete. This table holds around 52,000 clones, over 70% found once. Sequenced sample: peripheral blood. These receptors were taken from a human donor in a cohort sampled during active COVID-19. Each CDR3 is given with its conserved first and last residue. The D gene is left open where the match is weak. Clone size is shown for a subset of rows, as once, few, many or a class of expanded clone.

J | size | D | V | DNA | CDR3
TRBJ1-2 | NA | NA | TRBV7-9 | TGTGCCAGCAGCTTAGCGCGGTCGGTCTATGGCTACACCTTC | CASSLARSVYGYTF
TRBJ2-3 | NA | NA | TRBV27 | TGTGCCAGCAGTTTCCGGGGAAGAACGCAGTATTTT | CASSFRGRTQYF
TRBJ1-1 | NA | NA | TRBV12-5 | TGTGCTAGTGGTTTTTTATCCAACACTGAAGCTTTCTTT | CASGFLSNTEAFF
TRBJ1-2 | NA | NA | TRBV18 | TGTGCCAGCTCACCAGGGCCAGGGCTCTGGGATGGCTACACCTTC | CASSPGPGLWDGYTF
TRBJ1-4 | NA | TRBD1 | TRBV19 | TGTGCCAGTAGTAAACGGACCGGGACAGGTCATGAAAAACTGTTTTTT | CASSKRTGTGHEKLFF
TRBJ2-2 | few | TRBD1 | TRBV12-5 | TGTGCTAGTGGTCCGGGACAGGGGTCCGGGGAGCTGTTTTTT | CASGPGQGSGELFF
TRBJ1-1 | NA | NA | TRBV7-9 | TGTGCCAGCAGCCCAGTAGGCAGGGAGAACACTGAAGCTTTCTTT | CASSPVGRENTEAFF
TRBJ1-6 | few | TRBD1 | TRBV27 | TGTGCCAGCAGTTTGCTCACGGGAACAGGGGATAATTCACCCCTCCACTTT | CASSLLTGTGDNSPLHF
TRBJ1-4 | NA | NA | TRBV6-5 | TGTGCCAGCCAGAACCAGGTTAATGAAAAACTGTTTTTT | CASQNQVNEKLFF
TRBJ2-3 | NA | NA | TRBV10-3 | TGTGCCTCCACATCGGGGTCGACAGATACGCAGTATTTT | CASTSGSTDTQYF
TRBJ2-1 | once | TRBD2 | TRBV10-3 | TGTGCCACGAGCGGGGGCTACTCCTACAATGAGCAGTTCTTC | CATSGGYSYNEQFF
TRBJ2-3 | NA | NA | TRBV7-9 | TGTGCCAGCAGCTCCCAAACAGGGTTAGATACGCAGTATTTT | CASSSQTGLDTQYF
TRBJ2-3 | NA | NA | TRBV7-9 | TGTGCCAGCAGCTTATTGTTCAGGGTGAGCACAGATACGCAGTATTTT | CASSLLFRVSTDTQYF
TRBJ1-4 | once | NA | TRBV6-5 | TGTGCCAGCAGCCCAACAGGGAGTAATGAAAAACTGTTTTTT | CASSPTGSNEKLFF
TRBJ2-1 | NA | NA | TRBV4-1 | TGCGCCAGCAGCTACTTCCCGACAGGCACGTACAATGAGCAATTCTTC | CASSYFPTGTYNEQFF
TRBJ1-2 | NA | NA | TRBV20-1 | TGCAGTGCTAGGGAGGGCCTGGGCTACACCTTC | CSAREGLGYTF
TRBJ2-2 | NA | NA | TRBV3-1/TRBV3-2 | TGTGCCAGCAGCCAAGTCTCCAGCACCGGGGAGCTGTTTTTT | CASSQVSSTGELFF
TRBJ2-6 | NA | TRBD2 | TRBV5-1 | TGCGCCAGCAGCTTGTCTAGCGGGGGTTCTGGGGCCAACGTCCTGACTTTC | CASSLSSGGSGANVLTF
TRBJ1-1 | few | NA | TRBV7-6 | TGTGCCAGCAGCTTCTGGCCGATGAACACTGAAGCTTTCTTT | CASSFWPMNTEAFF
TRBJ2-3 | NA | TRBD2 | TRBV2 | TGTGCCAGCAGCGTCCCGGGACTAGCGGGTTCTACAGATACGCAGTATTTT | CASSVPGLAGSTDTQYF
TRBJ1-2 | NA | TRBD1 | TRBV24-1 | TGTGCCACCAGTGATCCGGGACAGGGGATTGGCTACACCTTC | CATSDPGQGIGYTF
TRBJ1-6 | NA | NA | TRBV11-2 | TGTGCCAGCAGCTTAGGCTGGGAGAATTCACCCCTCCACTTT | CASSLGWENSPLHF
TRBJ2-7 | NA | TRBD1 | TRBV19 | TGTGCCAGCATCGGACAGGGCTACGAGCAGTACTTC | CASIGQGYEQYF
TRBJ2-1 | few | NA | TRBV3-1/TRBV3-2 | TGTGCCAGCAGCCAAGACCTCGTGAATGAGCAGTTCTTC | CASSQDLVNEQFF
TRBJ2-1 | NA | TRBD1 | TRBV24-1 | TGTGCCACCAGTATGGTGTATCCGGGACAGGGGATCGAGACAGCCTACAATGAGCAGTTCTTC | CATSMVYPGQGIETAYNEQFF
TRBJ2-3 | NA | NA | TRBV5-1 | TGCGCCAGCAGCTTGGTGGGCGGGGTGAGCACAGATACGCAGTATTTT | CASSLVGGVSTDTQYF
TRBJ2-7 | NA | NA | TRBV19 | TGTGCCAGTACCTCATGGGCTGCGGGTTCCTACGAGCAGTACTTC | CASTSWAAGSYEQYF
TRBJ2-1 | NA | TRBD1 | TRBV19 | TGTGCCAGTGTACAGGGGAGAGGGGACAATGAGCAGTTCTTC | CASVQGRGDNEQFF
TRBJ1-4 | NA | TRBD1 | TRBV18 | TGTGCCAGCTCAGGACAGGGGAAGAATGAAAAACTGTTTTTT | CASSGQGKNEKLFF